A selection of T cell receptor beta chains follows, all from one sample in a study of T cell changes during pregnancy in multiple sclerosis. The assay was immunoSEQ multiplex PCR, and TCRdb's table has in-frame clones only and misses some. This sample has over 45,000 clones; approximately 85% occur once, and the top ten carry around 1.2%. This specimen was CD4+ T cells from peripheral blood mononuclear cells, taken in the second trimester of pregnancy. The receptors come from a female donor with multiple sclerosis, enrolled in a pregnancy study. Each CDR3 is given without its conserved first and last residue. The size of a clone is reported for some rows only, either as once, few or many, or as a class for expanded clones.

len	abundance	j_gene	v_gene	CDR3aa
14	NA	TRBJ2-1	TRBV19	ASSQSRQGWQNEQF
10	NA	TRBJ1-3	TRBV7-9	ASSRDGNTIY
12	NA	TRBJ1-1	TRBV2	ASQSQGLDTEAF
13	NA	TRBJ2-7	TRBV19	ASSIEAASSYEQY
13	NA	TRBJ2-2	TRBV28	ASSLAGGGTGELF
13	NA	TRBJ2-2	TRBV6-5	ASSRQGRVIGELF
9	once	TRBJ2-7	TRBV11-2	ASSSRYEQY
14	NA	TRBJ2-7	TRBV7-2	ASSLAGTELNYEQY
16	NA	TRBJ2-1	TRBV7-9	ASSLGGSGTGSYNEQF
11	NA	TRBJ1-4	TRBV28	ASTTGGAEKLF
13	NA	TRBJ2-7	TRBV6-4	ASSELAGGSYEQY
15	NA	TRBJ2-3	TRBV28	ASSSPLAGGKTDTQY
12	NA	TRBJ2-4	TRBV5-1	ASSLGQGPNIQY
16	NA	TRBJ1-5	TRBV9	ASSVGRTGFYVDQPQH
13	NA	TRBJ2-5	TRBV5-4	ASSLGGASEETQY
15	NA	TRBJ2-3	TRBV4-2	ASSQGVGQGARDTQY
13	NA	TRBJ2-1	TRBV6-4	ASKTRTSADNEQF
15	NA	TRBJ2-5	TRBV9	ASSVSGQGAGGETQY
12	many	TRBJ2-1	TRBV6-1	AYRTSGSKNEQF
14	once	TRBJ2-5	TRBV4-3	ASSQERRGTGETQY
13	NA	TRBJ2-1	TRBV30	AWSVLAGAYNEQF
12	NA	TRBJ1-2	TRBV18	ASSPDQGASGYT
11	NA	TRBJ1-3	TRBV5-1	ASSLASEDTIY
13	NA	TRBJ2-1	TRBV5-1	ASSLDSALYNEQF
12	NA	TRBJ1-1	TRBV6-5	ASSPNLGGGGAF
14	NA	TRBJ2-6	TRBV29-1	SVSGESTTGANVLT
13	NA	TRBJ1-2	TRBV6-5	ASSKTMDRDYGYT
11	NA	TRBJ2-5	TRBV30	ACLSGVKETQY
11	NA	TRBJ2-1	TRBV5-1	ASSWRESGEQF
13	NA	TRBJ2-3	TRBV7-2	ASSLSSGSPDTQY
13	NA	TRBJ2-1	TRBV5-1	ASSLSLAGEGEQF
14	NA	TRBJ2-7	TRBV11-3	ASSSGLAGGQSEQY
12	once	TRBJ2-7	TRBV9	ASSVDRSSYEQY
14	NA	TRBJ2-7	TRBV9	ASSVVDAGGPGEQY
12	once	TRBJ2-7	TRBV5-5	ASGRDLLVYEQY